This T cell receptor beta chain originates from a study of a mutant IDH1 vaccine in newly diagnosed glioma. Study context: The start of vaccination came 4-6 weeks after radiotherapy alone, or with temozolomide cycles.

This CDR3 is 14 amino acids long. Looked up from germline, CDR1 is SGHNT and CDR2 is YYREEE (reference sequence). Trimming stripped 4 bases from V and 0 bases from J, with 7 bases between. Remarks on this clone: Its matching antigen is unknown.

Time point of the sample: week 5, during vaccination. Every vaccine dose comprised 300 ug of mutant IDH1 20-mer peptide plus topical imiquimod. Astrocytomas found in donors were new, WHO grade 3 or 4, IDH1-mutant and ATRX-lost. The table came from immunoSEQ multiplex PCR; TCRdb's copy has only in-frame clones and leaves some out. The sample holds some 51,000 clones, roughly 78% seen once. This specimen consisted of PBMCs, obtained from a glioma patient whose treatment included an IDH1 peptide vaccine. This chain uses TRBV5-4 with TRBJ2-2; D not certain. The receptor was isolated from a man aged 50 to 60 with glioma. The CDR3 DNA follows: TGTGCCAGCAGCCCCCGGACGAACACCGGGGAGCTGTTTTTT. Translated, it gives CASSPRTNTGELFF.